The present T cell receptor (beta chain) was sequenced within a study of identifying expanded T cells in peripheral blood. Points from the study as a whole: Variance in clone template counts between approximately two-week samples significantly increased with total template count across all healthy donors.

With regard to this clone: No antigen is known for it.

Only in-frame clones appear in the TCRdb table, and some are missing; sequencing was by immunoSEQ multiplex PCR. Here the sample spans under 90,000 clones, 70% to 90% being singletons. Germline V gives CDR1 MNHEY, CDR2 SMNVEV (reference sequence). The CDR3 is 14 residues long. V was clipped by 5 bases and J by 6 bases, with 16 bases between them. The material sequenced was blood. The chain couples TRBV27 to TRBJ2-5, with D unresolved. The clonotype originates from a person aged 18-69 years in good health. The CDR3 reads CASSPGSLLQTQYF. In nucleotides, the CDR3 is TGTGCCAGCAGTCCCGGCTCCCTACTTCAGACCCAGTACTTC.